The TCR beta chain under discussion was sequenced for a study of chemoradiotherapy in HPV16-positive cancers. Points from the study as a whole: For HPV16-positive patients, expanding HPV-responsive T cells associated with longer recurrence-free survival. Only a couple of HPV16-positive patients supplied the functional HPV-specificity definition. During treatment, candidate HPV-specific clones and E7-related motifs expanded in tumor.

Produced via immunoSEQ multiplex PCR; TCRdb's table is partial and in-frame only. The sample yields some 24,000 clones, approximately 95% seen once. With regard to this clone: Its antigen is undetermined.

Over chemoradiotherapy, repertoires were sampled more than once. The CDR3 runs 15 residues. Germline V gene data show CDR1 as KGHSH and CDR2 as LQKENI. V trimming: 5 bases; J trimming: 1 base; junction bases outside the gene matches: 4. This TCR came from a human donor with HPV-associated anogenital cancer. The specimen was taken from a patient who underwent chemoradiotherapy. The gene calls are TRBV18 and TRBJ2-2, with TRBD1 identical over 7 bases. CDR3 protein: CASSYDRVNTGELFF. The CDR3 region has the DNA TGTGCCAGCTCATACGACAGGGTGAACACCGGGGAGCTGTTTTTT.